This TCR beta chain derives from a study of T cell changes during pregnancy in multiple sclerosis. Profiling relied on immunoSEQ multiplex PCR, and the TCRdb table lists in-frame clones only, not all of them. The table records around 43,000 clones, approximately 89% of them present only once. This CDR3 has 16 amino acids. V shed 5 bases and J shed 1 base, with 17 bases lying between them. The germline CDR1 and CDR2 sequences are SGHTA and FQGNSA. This rearrangement joins TRBV7-2 to TRBJ1-1; D is possibly TRBD1 (6 bases). The sequencing used CD4+ T cells from peripheral blood mononuclear cells, collected in the first trimester of pregnancy. The clonotype comes from a female donor with multiple sclerosis, enrolled in a pregnancy study. As DNA, the CDR3 is TGTGCCAGCAGCCACCAATCGGGGGGGCGGAACACTGAAGCTTTCTTT. It yields the protein CASSHQSGGRNTEAFF.